One sample yielded the 13 T cell receptor beta chains listed below, sequenced in a study of T cell responses to AZD1222 COVID-19 vaccine (dated by TCRdb to the early 2020s). The method behind the library was the immunoSEQ multiplex PCR assay. The immuneACCESS repertoire file appears here via TCRdb, limited to in-frame rearrangements. These files lack a portion of the clones; in checked studies, under half of the deficit traces to unresolved V genes, and the cause of the others is not known. The sample table contains some 150,000 clones; only one count was recorded for 92% of them. Of the sample, 2.5% to 4% falls within the top ten clones. This specimen's time point label, per the study, means: about 28 days (+/-7) after the second vaccine dose. Sample: peripheral blood, taken 28 days after the second AZD1222 dose. The receptors come from an adult who received the AZD1222 COVID-19 vaccine.

The chain carries TRBV3-1 (or the pseudogene TRBV3-2) and TRBJ2-7; TRBD1 is a possible D gene (5 bases). The germline gives CDR1 LGHDT, CDR2 YNNKEL (reference sequence). The CDR3 runs to 13 residues. The V gene lost 1 base and the J gene lost 7 bases, with 11 bases spanning the gap. The DNA of the CDR3 is TGTGCCAGCAGCCAAGTACCAGGGATTGAGCAGTACTTC. It encodes CASSQVPGIEQYF.

V usage is TRBV16 and J usage is TRBJ2-3; 7 nucleotides agree with TRBD2. The V gene's germline CDR1 is KGHSY and CDR2 FQNENV. This CDR3 has 17 amino acids. The trim removed 4 bases at V and 4 bases at J, leaving 14 bases unmatched. The CDR3 protein is CASSPLLRGSGPDTQYF. The CDR3 DNA reads TGTGCCAGCAGCCCCCTGTTGCGCGGGAGTGGGCCAGATACGCAGTATTTT.

This clone was counted a single time. The gene calls are TRBV20-1 and TRBJ2-2; no reliable D call. Germline CDR1 is DFQATT and CDR2 is SNEGSKA (reference sequence). The CDR3 contains 11 residues. CDR3 in DNA: TGCGGAGCATCGAACACCGGGGAGCTGTTTTTT. It yields the protein CGASNTGELFF.

CDR3 protein: CASSSTRQGSTDTQYF. In DNA, the CDR3 is TGTGCCAGCAGCTCTACAAGACAGGGAAGCACAGATACGCAGTATTTT. V and J are TRBV5-4 and TRBJ2-3; TRBD1 matches 7 bases. From germline, CDR1 is SGHNT and CDR2 YYREEE (reference sequence). J lost 0 bases, V lost 3 bases, and 7 bases had no gene match. The CDR3 sequence is 16 residues long. Filled out from reference TRBV5-4 and TRBJ2-3, the complete variable domain reads ETGVTQSPTHLIKTRGQQVTLRCSSQSGHNTVSWYQQALGQGPQFIFQYYREEENGRGNFPPRFSGLQFPNYSSELNVNALELDDSALYLCASSSTRQGSTDTQYFGPGTRLTVL.

The chain recombines TRBV6-6 with TRBJ2-3; D is perhaps TRBD2 (5 bases). The CDR3 consists of 13 residues. Trimming pared 7 bases from V and 2 bases from J, leaving 10 bases between. The germline gives CDR1 MNHNY, CDR2 SVGAGI (reference sequence). The CDR3 sequence is CASTPRATDTQYF. CDR3 sequence (DNA): TGTGCCAGCACCCCGAGGGCCACAGATACGCAGTATTTT.

The chain is built from TRBV6-2 or TRBV6-3 and TRBJ2-4; 8 bases align to TRBD1. This CDR3 is 18 amino acids long. J was trimmed by 0 bases and V by 2 bases; bases with no gene match: 9. Germline-derived CDR1 and CDR2 are MNHEY and SVGEGT. This CDR3 is CASSYPPDRGLAKNIQYF. CDR3 DNA sequence: TGTGCCAGCAGTTACCCCCCAGACAGGGGACTAGCCAAAAACATTCAGTACTTC.

The chain combines TRBV19 with TRBJ2-7, with TRBD1 identical over 9 bases. V lost 3 bases and J lost 4; bases outside the gene matches: 13. Germline V CDR1 and CDR2: LNHDA, SQIVND (reference sequence). The CDR3 totals 17 residues. CDR3 DNA: TGTGCCAGTAGTATTACCTCTTCCGGGACAGGGATTTACGAGCAGTACTTC. Its translation: CASSITSSGTGIYEQYF.

The chain has TRBV5-5 and TRBJ1-2; 8 positions agree with TRBD1. V lost 0 bases, J lost 6 bases, and 1 base stayed unmatched. From germline, CDR1 is SGHKS and CDR2 YYEKEE (reference sequence). The CDR3 length is 13 residues. The CDR3 nucleotides read TGTGCCAGCAGCTTGGGGACAGGGAATGGCTACACCTTC. The encoded protein is CASSLGTGNGYTF.

The chain recombines TRBV15 with TRBJ1-1; no clear D. Looked up from germline, CDR1 is LNHNV and CDR2 is YYDKDF (reference sequence). The ends were cut back, 1 base at V and 7 bases at J, with 7 bases in the middle. The CDR3 sequence is 12 residues long. The CDR3 spells CATSRVGYEAFF. CDR3 nucleotide sequence: TGTGCCACCAGCAGAGTAGGGTATGAAGCTTTCTTT. The variable domain in full, with the rest retrieved from reference TRBV15 and TRBJ1-1, is DAMVIQNPRYQVTQFGKPVTLSCSQTLNHNVMYWYQQKSSQAPKLLFHYYDKDFNNEADTPDNFQSRRPNTSFCFLDIRSPGLGDTAMYLCATSRVGYEAFFGQGTRLTVV.

The gene calls are TRBV24-1 and TRBJ1-1, with D perhaps matching TRBD1 (5 bases). CDR1 KGHDR and CDR2 SFDVKD come from the germline V gene. V shed 7 bases and J shed 0 bases, with 11 bases lying between them. This CDR3 spans 14 amino acids. The CDR3 region has the DNA TGTGCCACCAGCGGACAACCAATGAACACTGAAGCTTTCTTT. Translation: CATSGQPMNTEAFF.

This chain uses TRBV2 with TRBJ2-6; 8 bases fit TRBD1. The CDR3 has 18 amino acids. CDR1 SNHLY and CDR2 FYNNEI come from the germline V gene. The trim removed 6 bases at V and 1 base at J, leaving 11 bases unmatched. The CDR3 loop reads CASSRRQGMWSGANVLTF. As DNA, the CDR3 is TGTGCCAGCAGCCGCAGACAGGGGATGTGGTCTGGGGCCAACGTCCTGACTTTC.

The V and J genes are TRBV10-2 and TRBJ1-3; a weak D match, TRBD1 (6 bases). The CDR3 contains 17 residues. Germline-derived CDR1 and CDR2 are WSHSY and SAAADI. V was shortened by 7 bases and J by 0 bases, with 19 bases between the two germline ends. The CDR3 loop is CASTPGHSGSSGNTIYF. CDR3 DNA sequence: TGCGCCAGCACTCCGGGACACTCAGGTAGCTCTGGAAACACCATATATTTT.

The chain carries TRBV9 and TRBJ2-1, with 8 nucleotides matching TRBD2. The V and J ends lost 4 bases and 4 bases, in that order; junction bases with no gene match: 7. This CDR3 region has 15 residues. The germline gives CDR1 SGDLS, CDR2 YYNGEE. CDR3 nucleotide sequence: TGTGCCAGCAGCTATAGGACTAGCCGGTACAATGAGCAGTTCTTC. Its protein is CASSYRTSRYNEQFF.